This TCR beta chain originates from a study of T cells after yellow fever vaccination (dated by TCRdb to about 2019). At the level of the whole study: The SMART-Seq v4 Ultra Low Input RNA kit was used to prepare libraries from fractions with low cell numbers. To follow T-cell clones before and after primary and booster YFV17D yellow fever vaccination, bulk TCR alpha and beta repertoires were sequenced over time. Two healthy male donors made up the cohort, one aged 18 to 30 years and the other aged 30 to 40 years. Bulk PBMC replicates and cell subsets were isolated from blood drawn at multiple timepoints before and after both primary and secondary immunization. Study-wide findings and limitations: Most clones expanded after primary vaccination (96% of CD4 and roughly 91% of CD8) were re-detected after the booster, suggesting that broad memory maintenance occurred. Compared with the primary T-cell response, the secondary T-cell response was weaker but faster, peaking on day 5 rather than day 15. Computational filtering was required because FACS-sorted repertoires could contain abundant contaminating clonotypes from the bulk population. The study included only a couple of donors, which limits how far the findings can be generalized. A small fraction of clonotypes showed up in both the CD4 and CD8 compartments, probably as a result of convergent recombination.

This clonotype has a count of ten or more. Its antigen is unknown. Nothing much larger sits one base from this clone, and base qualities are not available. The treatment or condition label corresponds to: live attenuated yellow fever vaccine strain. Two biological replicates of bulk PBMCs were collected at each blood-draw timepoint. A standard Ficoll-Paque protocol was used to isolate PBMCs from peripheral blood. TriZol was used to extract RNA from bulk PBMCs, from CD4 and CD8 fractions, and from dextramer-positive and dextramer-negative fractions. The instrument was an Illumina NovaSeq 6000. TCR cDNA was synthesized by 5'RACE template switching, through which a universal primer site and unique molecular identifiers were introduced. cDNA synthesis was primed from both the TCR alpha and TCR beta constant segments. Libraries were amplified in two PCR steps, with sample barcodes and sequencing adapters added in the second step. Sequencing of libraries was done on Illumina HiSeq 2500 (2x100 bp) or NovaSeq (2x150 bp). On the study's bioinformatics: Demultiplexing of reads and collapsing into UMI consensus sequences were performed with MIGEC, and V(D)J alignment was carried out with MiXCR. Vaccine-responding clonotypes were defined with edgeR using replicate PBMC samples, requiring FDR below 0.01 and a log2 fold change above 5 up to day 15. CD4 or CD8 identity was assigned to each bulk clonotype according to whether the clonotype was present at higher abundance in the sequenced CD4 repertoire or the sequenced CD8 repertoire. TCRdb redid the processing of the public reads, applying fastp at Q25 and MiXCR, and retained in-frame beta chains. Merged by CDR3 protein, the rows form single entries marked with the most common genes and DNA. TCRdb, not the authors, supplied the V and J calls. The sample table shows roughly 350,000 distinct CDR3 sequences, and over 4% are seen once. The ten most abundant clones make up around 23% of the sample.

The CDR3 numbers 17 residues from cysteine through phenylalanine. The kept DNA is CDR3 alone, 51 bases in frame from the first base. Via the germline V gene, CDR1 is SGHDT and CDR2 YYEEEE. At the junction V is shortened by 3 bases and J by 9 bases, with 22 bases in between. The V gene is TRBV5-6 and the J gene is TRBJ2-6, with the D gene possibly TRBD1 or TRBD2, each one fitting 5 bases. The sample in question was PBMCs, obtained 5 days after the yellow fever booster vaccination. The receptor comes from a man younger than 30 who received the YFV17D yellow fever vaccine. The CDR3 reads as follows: CASSSPGLEGLVNVLTF. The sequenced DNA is TGTGCCAGCAGCTCGCCGGGGCTGGAAGGGTTGGTCAACGTCCTGACTTTC.